The clone carrying this T cell receptor (beta chain) was recorded only once. These data are taken from a study of blood T cell repertoires in COVID-19. Libraries were prepared by immunoSEQ multiplex PCR; TCRdb keeps only in-frame clonotypes and omits some of them. The table includes roughly 150,000 clones, 88% detected once. Germline V CDR1 and CDR2: SGHAT, FQNNGV. With V trimmed by 4 bases and J by 4 bases, 3 bases remained unmatched. CDR3 length: 15 amino acids. The chain uses TRBV11-2 and TRBJ2-2; 10 bases match TRBD1. The receptor comes from a man between 45 and 60 years old who had recovered from COVID-19. Sample: peripheral blood. In nucleotides, the CDR3 is TGTGCCAGCAGCTATGGGACAGGGGTCACCGGGGAGCTGTTTTTT. Its translation is CASSYGTGVTGELFF.